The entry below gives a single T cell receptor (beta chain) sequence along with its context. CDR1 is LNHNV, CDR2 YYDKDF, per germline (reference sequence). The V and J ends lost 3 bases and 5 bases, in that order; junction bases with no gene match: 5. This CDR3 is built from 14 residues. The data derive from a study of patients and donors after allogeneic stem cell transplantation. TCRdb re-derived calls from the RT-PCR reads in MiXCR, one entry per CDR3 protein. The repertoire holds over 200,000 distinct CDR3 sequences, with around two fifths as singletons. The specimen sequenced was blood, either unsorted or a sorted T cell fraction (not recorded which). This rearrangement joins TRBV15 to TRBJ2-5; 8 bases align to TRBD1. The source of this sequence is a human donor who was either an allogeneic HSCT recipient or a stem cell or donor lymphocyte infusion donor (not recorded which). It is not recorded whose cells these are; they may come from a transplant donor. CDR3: CATSSGGQEETQYF. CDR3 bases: TGTGCCACCAGCAGTGGGGGACAGGAGGAGACCCAGTACTTC.